These 10 T cell receptor beta chains were all obtained from the same sample, sequenced in a study of identical twins. TCRdb re-derived calls from the 5' RACE reads in MiXCR, one entry per CDR3 protein. This table holds 100,000 or so distinct CDR3 sequences, under 6.5% found once. The sample consisted of memory T cells sorted from blood. The receptors derive from a woman aged 50 to 60 in good health.

This clonotype was recorded at least ten times. The V gene is TRBV24-1, the J gene TRBJ2-5; a possible D gene is TRBD1 (6 bases). This CDR3 comprises 14 residues. V was shortened by 2 bases and J by 7 bases, with 13 bases between the two germline ends. The germline V gene has CDR1 KGHDR and CDR2 SFDVKD. The DNA for the CDR3 is TGTGCCACCAGTGATTACAGGGCTACTGGGACCCAGTACTTC. It translates to CATSDYRATGTQYF.

The chain uses TRBV6-1 and TRBJ1-5; D call uncertain. The germline V and J ends were trimmed by 2 bases and 0 bases, with 8 bases remaining between them. This CDR3 spans 15 amino acids. Germline V CDR1 and CDR2: MNHNS, SASEGT. This CDR3 is CASSEIGNSNQPQHF. The CDR3 DNA is TGTGCCAGCAGTGAAATAGGGAATAGCAATCAGCCCCAGCATTTT.

The genes are TRBV27 and TRBJ2-2; tentative D call: TRBD1 (7 bases). This CDR3 has 18 amino acids. The germline V and J ends were trimmed by 2 bases and 3 bases, with 19 bases remaining between them. Germline V gives CDR1 MNHEY, CDR2 SMNVEV (reference sequence). The chain's CDR3 is CASSLRSGGFEYTGELFF. CDR3 bases: TGTGCCAGCAGTTTAAGGTCAGGGGGGTTTGAATACACCGGGGAGCTGTTTTTT.

The V call is TRBV4-1, the J call TRBJ2-5, with 9 bases aligning to TRBD2. The CDR3 contains 17 residues. The germline V gene encodes CDR1 MGHRA and CDR2 YSYEKL. V lost 0 bases, J lost 1 base, and 6 bases stayed unmatched. CDR3 sequence: CASSQDRWTSAQETQYF. CDR3 nucleotide sequence: TGCGCCAGCAGCCAAGATAGATGGACTAGCGCCCAAGAGACCCAGTACTTC.

As for this clonotype: A much more abundant neighbour one base away suggests this may be a read error. This chain links TRBV2 with TRBJ2-7; 8 bases line up with TRBD1. Per germline, CDR1 SNHLY and CDR2 FYNNEI. This CDR3 is built from 13 residues. In DNA, the CDR3 is TGTGCCAGCAACGGACAGGGCTCCAACGAGCAGTACTTC. Translated, it gives CASNGQGSNEQYF.

This clonotype was counted at least ten times. The chain is built from TRBV5-6 and TRBJ2-3, with 9 bases lining up with TRBD2. Looked up from germline, CDR1 is SGHDT and CDR2 is YYEEEE. The junction had 10 bases not matched to a gene; V was cut back by 4 bases and J by 7 bases. The CDR3 totals 15 residues. CDR3 nucleotides: TGTGCCAGCAGCCCCCCTAGCGGGAATCGATATACGCAGTATTTT. This translates into CASSPPSGNRYTQYF.

For this clonotype: A much larger clone lies a single base off, so this may be a read error. The CDR3 end shows no conserved phenylalanine or tryptophan, and so a read error is likely. The chain links TRBV4-2 to TRBJ2-1, with 8 positions matching TRBD2. The CDR3 loop spans 15 amino acids. The germline CDR1 and CDR2 sequences are LGHNA and YNFKEQ. J gave up 5 bases and V 0 bases, and 3 bases lay outside the gene matches. This chain's CDR3 is CASSQDGRDHNEQFL. As DNA, the CDR3 is TGTGCCAGCAGCCAAGACGGGAGGGACCACAATGAGCAGTTCCTC.

The chain employs TRBV20-1 and TRBJ2-3, with 13 positions matching TRBD2. There are 15 residues in the CDR3. Losses at the gene ends were 6 bases for V and 0 bases for J; bases not matched to a gene: 3. Looked up from germline, CDR1 is DFQATT and CDR2 is SNEGSKA (reference sequence). The CDR3 sequence is CSAMTSGRSTDTQYF. The DNA for the CDR3 is TGCAGTGCCATGACTAGCGGGAGGAGCACAGATACGCAGTATTTT.

This clonotype was seen only a few times. The chain carries TRBV5-4 and TRBJ2-1; 7 positions match TRBD2. Trimming cost V 7 bases and J 6 bases; bases outside gene matches: 4. CDR1 and CDR2 from the germline V gene are SGHNT and YYREEE (reference sequence). The CDR3 is 12 amino acids. The CDR3: CASHGRSNEQFF. As DNA, the CDR3 is TGTGCCAGCCACGGGAGGTCCAATGAGCAGTTCTTC.

This rearrangement joins TRBV7-9 to TRBJ1-5; TRBD1 is a possible D gene (5 bases). The CDR3 consists of 13 residues. V shed 5 bases and J shed 4 bases, with 9 bases lying between them. Germline V gene data show CDR1 as SEHNR and CDR2 as FQNEAQ (reference sequence). This CDR3 reads CASSGAGNQPQHF. CDR3 coding DNA: TGTGCCAGCAGCGGGGCGGGTAATCAGCCCCAGCATTTT.